Sequencing of this TCR beta chain was carried out in a study of blood T cell repertoires in COVID-19. This table comes from immunoSEQ multiplex PCR, and its TCRdb copy is limited to in-frame clones, with some not included. This sample has hundreds of thousands of clones, with 89% found just once. Germline trimming cut 5 bases from V and 2 bases from J; bases unmatched to any gene: 3. In germline, CDR1 is LGHDT, CDR2 YNNKEL (reference sequence). The CDR3 length is 13 residues. The clonotype comes from a man aged 60 to 75 who had recovered from COVID-19. The chain links TRBV3-1 (or the pseudogene TRBV3-2) to TRBJ2-7; TRBD1 agrees at 7 bases. The specimen sequenced was peripheral blood. In DNA form, the CDR3 reads TGTGCCAGCAGCAACAGGGGTACCTACGAGCAGTACTTC. It encodes CASSNRGTYEQYF.